The TCR beta chain under discussion was sequenced for a study of T cell clonality in common variable immunodeficiency. CVID meant reduced serum IgG, IgA and/or IgM plus specific antibody deficiency. The V segment lost 5 bases and the J segment 5 bases; nucleotides outside the gene matches: 10. Germline loops: CDR1 SEHNR, CDR2 FQNEAQ (reference sequence). This CDR3 comprises 15 residues. General study results and limits: Links between repertoire features and CVID complications were heterogeneity-limited. CVID subjects shared fewer TCRbeta clones than healthy controls did. Reportedly, TCR beta sequences from common variable immunodeficiency showed fewer deletions and N-nucleotide insertions.

Sequencing was performed with immunoSEQ multiplex PCR; in TCRdb, only in-frame clones are kept and a portion is missing. The profile covers some 2,500 clones, none occurring a single time. There are a few counts of this clone. Antigen: not known. Read data end 3 residues before the CDR3 end; the end is taken from the germline J gene. The TCR comes from a human donor with common variable immunodeficiency. The chain has TRBV7-9 and TRBJ2-3; 7 bases are shared with TRBD1. The sequencing input was peripheral blood mononuclear cells. CDR3 DNA, as far as it was read: TGTGCCAGCAGCCCTGGAAGGGGGCTGGGAGATACG. Translation gives CASSPGRGLGDT. The full-length CDR3 reads as CASSPGRGLGDTQYF.